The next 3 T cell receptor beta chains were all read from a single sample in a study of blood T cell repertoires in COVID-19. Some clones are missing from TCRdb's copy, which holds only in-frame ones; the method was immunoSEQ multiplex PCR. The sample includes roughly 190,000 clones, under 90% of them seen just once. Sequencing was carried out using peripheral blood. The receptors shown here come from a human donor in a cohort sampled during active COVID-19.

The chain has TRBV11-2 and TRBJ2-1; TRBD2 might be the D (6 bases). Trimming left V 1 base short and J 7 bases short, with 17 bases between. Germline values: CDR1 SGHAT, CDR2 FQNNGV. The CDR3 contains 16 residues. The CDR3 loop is CASSLVHGQLANEQFF. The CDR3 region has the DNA TGTGCCAGCAGCTTAGTGCATGGCCAACTAGCAAATGAGCAGTTCTTC. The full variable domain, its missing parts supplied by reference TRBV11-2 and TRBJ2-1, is EAGVAQSPRYKIIEKRQSVAFWCNPISGHATLYWYQQILGQGPKLLIQFQNNGVVDDSQLPKDRFSAERLKGVDSTLKIQPAKLEDSAVYLCASSLVHGQLANEQFFGPGTRLTVL.

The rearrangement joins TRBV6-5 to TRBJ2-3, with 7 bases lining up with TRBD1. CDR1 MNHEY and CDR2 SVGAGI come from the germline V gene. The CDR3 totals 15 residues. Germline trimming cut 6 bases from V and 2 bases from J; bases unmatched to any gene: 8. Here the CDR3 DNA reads TGTGCCAGCAGCCGGAAAGGGGGCTACACAGATACGCAGTATTTT. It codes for CASSRKGGYTDTQYF.

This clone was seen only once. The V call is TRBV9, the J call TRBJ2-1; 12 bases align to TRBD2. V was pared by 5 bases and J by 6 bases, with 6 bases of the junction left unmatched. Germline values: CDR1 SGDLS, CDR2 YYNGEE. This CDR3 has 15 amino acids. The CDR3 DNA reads TGTGCCAGCAGTGATATGGGACTAGCGGGCAATGAGCAGTTCTTC. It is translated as CASSDMGLAGNEQFF.